A single sample is the source of the 10 T cell receptor beta chains below, sequenced in a study of shared clonotypes between healthy human individuals. The table came from immunoSEQ multiplex PCR; TCRdb's copy has only in-frame clones and leaves some out. The data contain more than 600,000 clones, approximately 90% of them singletons. Naive CD8 isolation took CD45RO-negative cells positively selected for CCR7 and excluded terminally differentiated effector memory CD45RA+ cells. The material sequenced was naive CD8+ T cells sorted from blood. These receptor sequences come from a man aged 30-40 years in good health.

This chain joins TRBV7-9 and TRBJ2-1, with 9 positions matching TRBD2. The CDR3 consists of 15 residues. V was pared by 5 bases and J by 8 bases, with 10 bases of the junction left unmatched. CDR1 is SEHNR and CDR2 is FQNEAQ in the germline V gene (reference sequence). This CDR3 reads CASSVEASGTDEQFF. CDR3 in DNA: TGTGCCAGCAGCGTAGAGGCTAGCGGGACGGATGAGCAGTTCTTC.

The rearrangement joins TRBV10-3 to TRBJ2-3, with TRBD2 identical over 12 bases. Germline CDR1 reads ENHRY; CDR2 reads SYGVKD. The junction had 2 bases not matched to a gene; V was cut back by 10 bases and J by 0 bases. CDR3 size: 14 residues. This CDR3 reads CATGTSGSTDTQYF. The CDR3, as DNA: TGTGCCACCGGGACTAGCGGGAGCACAGATACGCAGTATTTT.

J is TRBJ1-2 and V is TRBV30; D not resolved. Germline CDR1 is GTSNPN and CDR2 is SVGIG (reference sequence). V was pared by 6 bases and J by 3 bases, with 17 bases between. The CDR3 loop spans 14 amino acids. CDR3 loop: CACLDTPRDYGYTF. DNA for the CDR3: TGTGCCTGTTTAGACACTCCCCGGGACTATGGCTACACCTTC.

The chain couples TRBV29-1 to TRBJ2-1; TRBD1 is a possible D gene (5 bases). The CDR3 loop spans 11 amino acids. The germline V gene encodes CDR1 SQVTM and CDR2 ANQGSEA. The germline V and J ends were trimmed by 3 bases and 6 bases, with 6 bases remaining between them. Here the CDR3 reads CSVDRVNEQFF. The DNA of the CDR3 is TGCAGCGTTGACAGGGTCAATGAGCAGTTCTTC.

V is TRBV5-4 and J is TRBJ2-7, with 9 bases that match TRBD1. V gave up 4 bases and J gave up 5 bases; unmatched junction bases: 7. This CDR3 region has 14 residues. Germline V gene sequence: CDR1 SGHNT, CDR2 YYREEE (reference sequence). The CDR3 DNA reads as TGTGCCAGCAGCCACCGGGACAGGGCCCACGAGCAGTACTTC. Residues: CASSHRDRAHEQYF.

This rearrangement joins TRBV18 to TRBJ2-1; D is possibly TRBD2 (5 bases). This CDR3 region has 13 residues. Germline-derived CDR1 and CDR2 are KGHSH and LQKENI. V was pared by 3 bases and J by 12 bases, with 15 bases between. The CDR3 reads CASSPFGLDRQFF. In nucleotides, the CDR3 is TGTGCCAGCTCACCTTTCGGACTGGACCGGCAGTTCTTC.

The V gene is TRBV28, the J gene TRBJ1-5; D is possibly TRBD1 (6 bases). Per the germline V gene, CDR1 is MDHEN and CDR2 is SYDVKM. CDR3 length: 15 residues. The V gene lost 1 base and the J gene lost 3 bases, with 10 bases spanning the gap. The CDR3 sequence: CASSLYRTDNQPQHF. Written as DNA, the CDR3 is TGTGCCAGCAGTTTATATCGGACAGACAATCAGCCCCAGCATTTT.

V is TRBV7-2 and J is TRBJ2-3; TRBD2 matches 12 bases. CDR1 and CDR2 from the germline V gene are SGHTA and FQGNSA. J gave up 2 bases and V 7 bases, and 16 bases lay outside the gene matches. This CDR3 is 19 amino acids long. DNA of the CDR3: TGTGCCAGCACCAGGACTAGCGGGAAAAGGTTTTTGTTCACAGATACGCAGTATTTT. Translation gives CASTRTSGKRFLFTDTQYF.

The V gene is TRBV10-2, the J gene TRBJ2-1, with TRBD2 identical over 8 bases. This CDR3 is built from 11 residues. V was clipped by 11 bases and J by 8 bases; unmatched bases: 5. Germline V CDR1 and CDR2: WSHSY, SAAADI. In nucleotides, the CDR3 is TGCGCCGTCCAGCGGGGGCATGAGCAGTTCTTC. Residues: CAVQRGHEQFF.

This chain links TRBV21-1 with TRBJ2-7; TRBD1, as called in the table, went unchecked against the DNA. TRBV21-1 is annotated as a pseudogene. This CDR3 is built from 14 residues. CDR3 bases: TGTGCCAGCAGCACCCGGGACAGGGACTACGAGCAGTACTTC. Encoded protein: CASSTRDRDYEQYF.